This entry concerns a single T cell receptor (beta chain). These data originate in a study of blood T cell repertoires in COVID-19. Study information: Spain, Italy and the United States supplied samples that represented acute and convalescent COVID-19.

TCRdb's copy holds only in-frame clones and misses some; the assay was immunoSEQ multiplex PCR. Here the sample spans around 100,000 clones, around four fifths being singletons. The sequencing input was peripheral blood. The receptor was derived from a woman between 70 and 85 years old with acute or convalescent COVID-19.

The CDR3 sequence: CASSLGGTLYGYTF. The CDR3 DNA reads TGCGCCAGCAGCTTGGGCGGGACCCTCTATGGCTACACCTTC. The chain is built from TRBV5-1 and TRBJ1-2, with D possibly being TRBD1 (5 bases). CDR1 is SGHRS, CDR2 YFSETQ, per germline. The V and J ends lost 0 bases and 4 bases respectively, with 10 bases between them. This CDR3 region has 14 residues.